These 21 T cell receptor beta chains came from one sample sequenced in a study of T cells in Graves' hyperthyroidism and ophthalmopathy. RNA transcripts served as the template for amplifying TCR beta CDR3 regions. TCR CDR3 underwent first-round RT-PCR with the HTBI primer set. TCRdb re-called the multiplex PCR reads through MiXCR, storing one row per CDR3 protein. This sample yields around 600,000 distinct CDR3 sequences, of which about 14% are seen a single time; around 12% belongs to the top ten. Material for sequencing was blood. These receptors were taken from a woman in her forties or fifties with Graves' ophthalmopathy.

This clonotype was detected ten times or more. The chain links TRBV7-8 to TRBJ2-7; no firm D call. This CDR3 contains 14 residues. Looked up from germline, CDR1 is SGHVS and CDR2 is FQNEAQ. Trimming left V 1 base short and J 2 bases short, with 9 bases between. The DNA of the CDR3 is TGTGCCAGCAGCTTAGTCGCCCGTCCCTACGAGCAGTACTTC. Protein product: CASSLVARPYEQYF. The full variable domain, with the rest looked up from reference TRBV7-8 and TRBJ2-7, is GAGVSQSPRYKVAKRGQDVALRCDPISGHVSLFWYQQALGQGPEFLTYFQNEAQLDKSGLPSDRFFAERPEGSVSTLKIQRTQQEDSAVYLCASSLVARPYEQYFGPGTRLTVT.

The chain has TRBV7-9 and TRBJ1-1; D remains unclear. Germline CDR1 reads SEHNR; CDR2 reads FQNEAQ (reference sequence). The CDR3 is 16 amino acids. The V and J ends lost 3 bases and 1 base respectively, with 15 bases between them. In DNA form, the CDR3 reads TGTGCCAGCAGCTTCTGGGCAAAAGACAAGAACACTGAAGCTTTCTTT. Protein: CASSFWAKDKNTEAFF.

This clonotype was observed a few times. The chain uses TRBV30 and TRBJ1-4; TRBD1 matches 7 bases. J was trimmed by 8 bases and V by 3 bases; bases with no gene match: 9. The CDR3 loop spans 14 amino acids. Germline CDR1 is GTSNPN and CDR2 is SVGIG (reference sequence). The CDR3 region is CAWRADRRWEKLFF. CDR3 bases: TGTGCCTGGAGAGCGGACAGGCGGTGGGAAAAACTGTTTTTT.

This clonotype has more than one count but fewer than ten. This may arise from a read error, as a much more abundant clone is one base away. The chain links TRBV20-1 to TRBJ2-5; TRBD1 agrees at 7 bases. Germline V gene data show CDR1 as DFQATT and CDR2 as SNEGSKA (reference sequence). V lost 0 bases to trimming and J lost 1 base; unmatched junction nucleotides: 5. The CDR3 sequence is 15 residues long. The CDR3 bases are TGCAGTGCTAGAGATCGGGACAGACCCCAAGAGACCCAGTACTTC. As protein: CSARDRDRPQETQYF.

The chain recombines TRBV7-9 with TRBJ1-6, with TRBD1 matching 7 bases. CDR1 and CDR2 (germline): SEHNR, FQNEAQ (reference sequence). This CDR3 has 14 amino acids. After removal of 5 bases from V and 9 bases from J, the junction contained 7 bases not matched to a gene. The CDR3 region is CASSQGGSGSPLHF. For the CDR3, the DNA is TGTGCCAGCAGCCAGGGGGGATCCGGTTCACCCCTCCACTTT.

In this sample, this clonotype turned up many times. The chain joins TRBV2 to TRBJ2-3; the D gene is possibly TRBD1 (6 bases). The CDR3 consists of 15 residues. With 6 bases removed from V and 6 bases from J, the gap between germline ends came to 19 bases. Germline V CDR1 and CDR2: SNHLY, FYNNEI. CDR3 nucleotides: TGTGCCAGCAGCATAGAACAGGGCTTTGGGGATACGCAGTATTTT. The encoded protein is CASSIEQGFGDTQYF.

This chain connects TRBV3-1 to TRBJ1-5; D may be TRBD1 (5 bases). Looked up from germline, CDR1 is LGHDT and CDR2 is YNNKEL (reference sequence). This CDR3 region has 14 residues. V was pared by 0 bases and J by 6 bases, with 9 bases between. In DNA form, the CDR3 reads TGTGCCAGCAGCCAAGACAGGGTACCTCAGCCCCAGCATTTT. It specifies CASSQDRVPQPQHF.

Of note for this clonotype: One junction end disagrees with the germline gene, perhaps due to a read error. The V and J genes are TRBV2 and TRBJ2-1; 11 bases are shared with TRBD1. From germline, CDR1 is SNHLY and CDR2 FYNNEI. The CDR3 consists of 15 residues. CDR3 sequence reads: CAGSPGTGGNNEQFF. The DNA of the CDR3 is TGTGCCGGCAGCCCCGGGACAGGGGGGAACAATGAGCAGTTCTTC. The variable domain in full, with the rest retrieved from reference TRBV2 and TRBJ2-1, is EPEVTQTPSHQVTQMGQEVILRCVPISNHLYFYWYRQILGQKVEFLVSFYNNEISEKSEIFDDQFSVERPDGSNFTLKIRSTKLEDSAMYFCAGSPGTGGNNEQFFGPGTRLTVL.

The chain uses TRBV7-9 and TRBJ2-7; 9 nucleotides match TRBD1. The ends lost 5 bases at V and 2 bases at J; junction bases unmatched: 7. There are 15 residues in the CDR3. Germline loops: CDR1 SEHNR, CDR2 FQNEAQ (reference sequence). CDR3: CASSGPGQGPYEQYF. DNA for the CDR3: TGTGCCAGCAGCGGTCCGGGACAGGGTCCCTACGAGCAGTACTTC.

Only a few counts were recorded for this clonotype. The V call is TRBV18, the J call TRBJ2-7, with a possible D match to TRBD2 (5 bases). V lost 8 bases, J lost 2 bases, and 16 bases lay in between. CDR1 KGHSH and CDR2 LQKENI come from the germline V gene. The CDR3 extends over 14 amino acids. The CDR3 spells CASNSGGITYEQYF. The CDR3 coding sequence is TGTGCCAGCAACAGCGGTGGGATAACCTACGAGCAGTACTTC.

This clonotype has a handful of counts. The J gene is TRBJ2-7, the V gene TRBV14; no reliable D call. The CDR3 is made up of 15 amino acids. The germline V and J ends were trimmed by 1 base and 3 bases, with 13 bases remaining between them. Germline V gives CDR1 SGHDN, CDR2 FVKESK. CDR3 nucleotides: TGTGCCAGCAGCCAAGTCGGGTCCGCCAACTACGAGCAGTACTTC. It encodes CASSQVGSANYEQYF. The full variable domain, its missing parts supplied by reference TRBV14 and TRBJ2-7, is EAGVTQFPSHSVIEKGQTVTLRCDPISGHDNLYWYRRVMGKEIKFLLHFVKESKQDESGMPNNRFLAERTGGTYSTLKVQPAELEDSGVYFCASSQVGSANYEQYFGPGTRLTVT.

This clonotype was seen many times. The gene calls are TRBV7-9 and TRBJ2-7; D possibly corresponds to TRBD2 (5 bases). The V end lost 5 bases, the J end lost 2 bases, and 13 bases lay between the germline ends. The CDR3 is made up of 14 amino acids. CDR1 is SEHNR and CDR2 is FQNEAQ in the germline V gene (reference sequence). For the CDR3, the DNA is TGTGCCAGCAGCCCCCCGGGGTGGGCCTACGAGCAGTACTTC. Protein sequence: CASSPPGWAYEQYF.

The J gene is TRBJ2-1, the V gene TRBV19; 11 bases map to TRBD2. Germline CDR1 is LNHDA and CDR2 is SQIVND (reference sequence). This CDR3 is built from 16 residues. V shed 7 bases and J 3 bases; nucleotides not matched to a gene: 8. The CDR3 coding sequence is TGTGCCAGTACGAGGTACGGGACTAGCGGCTACAATGAGCAGTTCTTC. It codes for CASTRYGTSGYNEQFF.

This clonotype was picked up many times. V gene TRBV7-2 combines with J gene TRBJ2-7; D unclear. From germline, CDR1 is SGHTA and CDR2 FQGNSA. The CDR3 length is 13 residues. The germline V and J ends were trimmed by 4 bases and 2 bases, with 9 bases remaining between them. CDR3 DNA sequence: TGTGCCAGCAGCTCCCGAAACACCTACGAGCAGTACTTC. Amino acid sequence: CASSSRNTYEQYF.

This clonotype has a count of ten or more. The gene calls are TRBV5-1 and TRBJ2-3; 7 bases agree with TRBD1. The CDR3 contains 15 residues. Germline V gene sequence: CDR1 SGHRS, CDR2 YFSETQ. Trimming removed 0 bases from V and 0 bases from J; junction bases left unmatched: 1. The CDR3 loop reads CASSLEGASTDTQYF. In DNA, the CDR3 is TGCGCCAGCAGCTTGGAGGGGGCTAGCACAGATACGCAGTATTTT.

The chain couples TRBV10-3 to TRBJ2-4, with D tentatively TRBD1 or TRBD2 (5 bases each). There are 12 residues in the CDR3. V was shortened by 10 bases and J by 5 bases, with 12 bases between the two germline ends. Germline V CDR1 and CDR2: ENHRY, SYGVKD. The CDR3 DNA follows: TGTGCCACTCAGACAGCGGAAAACATTCAGTACTTC. Protein sequence: CATQTAENIQYF.

The table lists this clonotype with a few counts. The gene calls are TRBV24-1 and TRBJ2-1; tentative D call: TRBD1 (6 bases). Germline assignment: CDR1 KGHDR and CDR2 SFDVKD. The CDR3 has 13 residues. V was pared by 8 bases and J by 3 bases, with 10 bases between. The CDR3 reads CATKAGDYNEQFF. The CDR3 DNA sequence: TGTGCCACCAAGGCAGGGGACTACAATGAGCAGTTCTTC.

There are many counts of this clonotype. The rearrangement uses TRBV7-8 and TRBJ2-2, with D possibly TRBD2 on 6 matching bases. V was shortened by 5 bases and J by 5 bases, with 18 bases between the two germline ends. This CDR3 is built from 16 residues. Looked up from germline, CDR1 is SGHVS and CDR2 is FQNEAQ. The CDR3 here is CASSLLGTPRTGELFF. The CDR3 bases are TGTGCCAGCAGCCTCCTCGGGACTCCCAGAACCGGGGAGCTGTTTTTT.

The V gene is TRBV6-1, the J gene TRBJ2-1, with TRBD1 matching over 7 bases. Germline CDR1 MNHNS, CDR2 SASEGT. V gave up 5 bases and J gave up 9 bases; unmatched junction bases: 7. This CDR3 has 13 amino acids. The CDR3 sequence is CASSRTGRGEQFF. The CDR3 nucleotides read TGTGCCAGCAGTCGGACAGGTAGAGGTGAGCAGTTCTTC.

This clonotype was seen a few times. The chain joins TRBV11-2 to TRBJ2-6, with TRBD1 matching over 7 bases. From germline, CDR1 is SGHAT and CDR2 FQNNGV. This CDR3 is built from 17 residues. Losses at the gene ends were 5 bases for V and 4 bases for J; bases not matched to a gene: 11. CDR3 region: CASSTRQGMNGANVLTF. In DNA, the CDR3 is TGTGCCAGCAGCACCCGACAGGGAATGAACGGGGCCAACGTCCTGACTTTC.

J is TRBJ2-7 and V is TRBV27, with a tentative D call TRBD2 (6 bases). The V end was cut by 5 bases, the J end by 2 bases, with 16 bases between. The germline gives CDR1 MNHEY, CDR2 SMNVEV (reference sequence). CDR3 size: 15 residues. CDR3 sequence reads: CASSPNPGGAYEQYF. CDR3 DNA: TGTGCCAGCAGTCCGAACCCCGGGGGTGCCTACGAGCAGTACTTC.